This T cell receptor beta chain is from a study of cytomegalovirus exposure and HLA in healthy donors. The study, taken as a whole, reports: TCR beta V- and J-gene trimming was later associated with a missense DCLRE1C variant. Among CMV-associated TCR beta chains, most appeared HLA-restricted in a later analysis. Roughly uniform sequencing depth across donors was assumed, possibly incorrectly. Analysis performed later found more than 15,000 TCR beta sequences associated with HLA alleles at 0.05 false discovery rate.

It was with 60 Vbeta and 13 Jbeta primers that the PCR ran. Here immunoSEQ multiplex PCR was the method, and the copy in TCRdb shows in-frame clones only, minus some. The sample has about 150,000 clones, 60% to 85% seen once. With regard to this clone: The target antigen is unknown.

Germline V gene sequence: CDR1 SGHRS, CDR2 YFSETQ. This CDR3 is 17 amino acids long. V shed 4 bases, J shed 5 bases, and the junction held 10 bases outside the gene matches. V is TRBV5-1 and J is TRBJ2-3, with TRBD2 matching 13 bases. This TCR was sampled from a man aged 40-50 years in good health and CMV-seronegative. Material for sequencing was PBMCs. This CDR3 is CASSGTSGRAGGDTQYF. The CDR3 bases are TGCGCCAGCAGCGGCACTAGCGGGAGGGCCGGTGGAGATACGCAGTATTTT.